These 24 T cell receptor beta chains were sequenced from one sample in a study of T cells after posttransplantation cyclophosphamide. The protocol was immunoSEQ multiplex PCR, while the TCRdb copy is restricted to in-frame clones and leaves out a portion. The sample consists of 25,000 or so clones, around 88% of them appearing once. Material: PBMCs. The receptors derive from a woman aged 60-75 years with a blood cancer, CMV-positive, and with a related stem cell donor.

V and J are TRBV7-3 and TRBJ2-1, with D maybe TRBD2 (6 bases). Germline V CDR1 and CDR2: SGHTA, FQGTGA. The V end was cut by 6 bases, the J end by 15 bases, with 33 bases between. The length of the CDR3 is 17 residues. Written as DNA, the CDR3 is TGTGCCAGCAGTTTTACAAGTGCGGGAACTAATCCTACCACGCTGTTCTTC. Its protein is CASSFTSAGTNPTTLFF.

The rearrangement joins TRBV5-1 to TRBJ2-3, with TRBD1 matching over 7 bases. CDR1 and CDR2 from the germline V gene are SGHRS and YFSETQ. The ends lost 4 bases at V and 1 base at J; junction bases unmatched: 9. This CDR3 comprises 16 residues. The chain's CDR3 is CASSLTTGVGTDTQYF. CDR3 nucleotides: TGCGCCAGCAGCCTGACTACAGGGGTTGGCACAGATACGCAGTATTTT.

The chain recombines TRBV9 with TRBJ2-7; tentatively, D is TRBD1 (6 bases). Germline loops: CDR1 SGDLS, CDR2 YYNGEE. The CDR3 totals 15 residues. Trimming removed 2 bases from V and 0 bases from J, with 12 bases in between. The CDR3 DNA follows: TGTGCCAGCAGCGTCGGAGCGGACAGCTCCTACGAGCAGTACTTC. Translation: CASSVGADSSYEQYF. Complete variable domain (other parts from reference TRBV9 and TRBJ2-7): DSGVTQTPKHLITATGQRVTLRCSPRSGDLSVYWYQQSLDQGLQFLIQYYNGEERAKGNILERFSAQQFPDLHSELNLSSLELGDSALYFCASSVGADSSYEQYFGPGTRLTVT.

This clone came up once. This rearrangement joins TRBV2 to TRBJ2-1; D not resolved. Germline CDR1 SNHLY, CDR2 FYNNEI. Trimming removed 2 bases at V and 7 bases at J, with 15 bases between. The CDR3 length is 15 residues. The CDR3 DNA reads TGTGCCAGCAGTGAAACCCGGGTCCGGCGGAATGAGCAGTTCTTC. Translated, it gives CASSETRVRRNEQFF.

This sequence joins TRBV30 and TRBJ2-1; TRBD1 agrees at 8 bases. The germline V gene has CDR1 GTSNPN and CDR2 SVGIG (reference sequence). The CDR3 consists of 14 residues. J gave up 3 bases and V 5 bases, and 6 bases lay outside the gene matches. The CDR3: CAWSAGTGYNEQFF. CDR3 nucleotide sequence: TGTGCCTGGTCCGCCGGGACAGGCTACAATGAGCAGTTCTTC.

The rearrangement links TRBV6-6 to TRBJ2-1; 10 positions match TRBD2. Germline V gives CDR1 MNHNY, CDR2 SVGAGI (reference sequence). V was pared by 8 bases and J by 5 bases, with 6 bases of the junction left unmatched. This CDR3 is built from 14 residues. DNA for the CDR3: TGTGCCAGCGCAGGACTAGCGGCTAACAATGAGCAGTTCTTC. Translation gives CASAGLAANNEQFF.

The V call is TRBV7-9, the J call TRBJ2-7; 7 nucleotides agree with TRBD1. V shed 2 bases and J 3 bases; nucleotides not matched to a gene: 13. The CDR3 is 17 amino acids. Germline assignment: CDR1 SEHNR and CDR2 FQNEAQ (reference sequence). CDR3 sequence reads: CASSLPNHRGSFYEQYF. The CDR3 DNA reads TGTGCCAGCAGCTTACCGAACCACAGGGGTAGTTTCTACGAGCAGTACTTC.

This chain joins TRBV7-8 and TRBJ2-3, with 8 bases fitting TRBD2. From germline, CDR1 is SGHVS and CDR2 FQNEAQ. The CDR3 has 16 amino acids. The ends lost 0 bases at V and 4 bases at J; junction bases unmatched: 6. The CDR3 protein is CASSLATAGGPDTQYF. The DNA of the CDR3 is TGTGCCAGCAGCTTAGCCACGGCGGGAGGACCAGATACGCAGTATTTT.

This chain links TRBV6-1 with TRBJ2-7; 8 bases match TRBD2. V dropped 1 base and J dropped 5; count of bases not matched to a gene: 7. The CDR3 runs to 15 residues. Germline V gene lookup returns CDR1 MNHNS and CDR2 SASEGT. CDR3 residues: CASSEVAGGQNEQYF. The CDR3 nucleotides read TGTGCCAGCAGTGAAGTGGCGGGAGGTCAAAACGAGCAGTACTTC.

This chain joins TRBV2 and TRBJ2-1, with D possibly being TRBD1 (6 bases). The V gene lost 5 bases and the J gene lost 3 bases, with 14 bases spanning the gap. The CDR3 is 15 amino acids. Germline V CDR1 and CDR2: SNHLY, FYNNEI. The CDR3: CASSYRAFSYNEQFF. The CDR3 DNA reads TGTGCCAGCAGTTACAGGGCCTTTAGCTACAATGAGCAGTTCTTC.

The rearrangement joins TRBV10-2 to TRBJ1-2; D is possibly TRBD1 (5 bases). The CDR3 covers 15 residues. Germline-derived CDR1 and CDR2 are WSHSY and SAAADI. V lost 2 bases and J 6 bases, leaving 16 bases between the germline ends. Here the CDR3 DNA reads TGCGCCAGCAGTGAGAGACAGCGGGTTCTCGATGGCTACACCTTC. Translating gives CASSERQRVLDGYTF.

The chain employs TRBV7-7 and TRBJ2-2; 15 nucleotides agree with TRBD2. This CDR3 comprises 21 residues. Per germline, CDR1 SSHAT and CDR2 FNYEAQ (reference sequence). CDR3 DNA sequence: TGTGCTGTACCACTCGGGACATCAAGGACTAGCGGGAGGGAGGGATCCGGGGAGCTGTTTTTT. This sequence encodes CAVPLGTSRTSGREGSGELFF.

This rearrangement joins TRBV7-2 to TRBJ2-7; D is perhaps TRBD1 (6 bases). CDR3 length: 17 amino acids. Germline V lookup: CDR1 SGHTA, CDR2 FQGNSA. V lost 5 bases and J 3 bases, leaving 23 bases between the germline ends. The CDR3, as DNA: TGTGCCAGCAGCCAGAAGACCGGGACAAATATAATCTACGAGCAGTACTTC. Translating gives CASSQKTGTNIIYEQYF.

The chain combines TRBV7-9 with TRBJ2-5, with 11 bases matching TRBD2. The J call is in doubt because the DNA end fits TRBJ2-7 better. The CDR3 is 18 amino acids. Germline CDR1 is SEHNR and CDR2 is FQNEAQ (reference sequence). CDR3 loop: CASAALGLAGVGLYEQYF. In DNA form, the CDR3 reads TGTGCCAGCGCAGCACTAGGACTAGCGGGTGTCGGCCTCTACGAGCAGTACTTC.

This chain links TRBV2 with TRBJ2-7; 9 bases are shared with TRBD2. J was trimmed by 0 bases and V by 6 bases; bases with no gene match: 15. The CDR3 contains 18 residues. Germline V gives CDR1 SNHLY, CDR2 FYNNEI. The CDR3 region has the DNA TGTGCCAGCAGCGAGTGGACCGGGACTAGCCTTTACTCCTACGAGCAGTACTTC. Its translation: CASSEWTGTSLYSYEQYF.

The chain has TRBV19 and TRBJ2-1; D remains unclear. CDR3 size: 16 residues. Between the trimmed V and J ends, which lost 0 bases and 2 bases, there was a span of 11 bases. Germline V gene sequence: CDR1 LNHDA, CDR2 SQIVND (reference sequence). CDR3: CASSIDLRNTYNEQFF. In nucleotides, the CDR3 is TGTGCCAGTAGTATAGATTTGCGGAACACCTACAATGAGCAGTTCTTC.

The chain links TRBV5-1 to TRBJ1-2; no clear D gene. V was cut by 2 bases and J by 4 bases, with 9 bases left in between. CDR1 is SGHRS and CDR2 is YFSETQ in the germline V gene. This CDR3 comprises 13 residues. DNA of the CDR3: TGCGCCAGCAGCTTCCCCGGAGGCTATGGCTACACCTTC. Its translation is CASSFPGGYGYTF. Filled out from reference TRBV5-1 and TRBJ1-2, the complete variable domain reads KAGVTQTPRYLIKTRGQQVTLSCSPISGHRSVSWYQQTPGQGLQFLFEYFSETQRNKGNFPGRFSGRQFSNSRSEMNVSTLELGDSALYLCASSFPGGYGYTFGSGTRLTVV.

This clone was detected only once. The chain uses TRBV4-1 and TRBJ1-1, with D perhaps matching TRBD1 (5 bases). The V end was cut by 3 bases, the J end by 2 bases, with 13 bases between. Germline values: CDR1 MGHRA, CDR2 YSYEKL. The CDR3 loop spans 15 amino acids. The chain's CDR3 is CASSQQGTRNTEAFF. The CDR3 region has the DNA TGCGCCAGCAGCCAGCAGGGAACGAGAAACACTGAAGCTTTCTTT.

The V gene is TRBV19, the J gene TRBJ2-7; perhaps TRBD2 as D (6 bases). From germline, CDR1 is LNHDA and CDR2 SQIVND (reference sequence). The germline V and J ends were trimmed by 5 bases and 3 bases, with 17 bases remaining between them. The CDR3 loop spans 15 amino acids. The CDR3 DNA is TGTGCCAGTAGTCCCCGTCGGGGGAACGGCTACGAGCAGTACTTC. Translating it yields CASSPRRGNGYEQYF. Full variable domain (rest looked up from reference TRBV19 and TRBJ2-7): DGGITQSPKYLFRKEGQNVTLSCEQNLNHDAMYWYRQDPGQGLRLIYYSQIVNDFQKGDIAEGYSVSREKKESFPLTVTSAQKNPTAFYLCASSPRRGNGYEQYFGPGTRLTVT.

The rearrangement uses TRBV7-9 and TRBJ1-4; no definite D call. This CDR3 has 15 amino acids. V gave up 1 base and J gave up 2 bases, with 8 bases separating them. Germline V lookup: CDR1 SEHNR, CDR2 FQNEAQ (reference sequence). The CDR3 sequence: CASSLGSSTNEKLFF. As DNA, the CDR3 is TGTGCCAGCAGCTTAGGGAGTTCGACTAATGAAAAACTGTTTTTT.

The chain couples TRBV6-1 to TRBJ1-2, with D possibly matching TRBD1 (5 bases). This CDR3 has 15 residues. V lost 6 bases, J lost 7 bases, and 21 bases lay in between. Germline lookup yields CDR1 MNHNS and CDR2 SASEGT. DNA of the CDR3: TGTGCCAGCAGGCCCTCCCGCGGGGGGAGAAGTGGCTACACCTTC. It yields the protein CASRPSRGGRSGYTF.

The sample holds one count of this clone. J is TRBJ2-3 and V is TRBV7-6; no reliable D call. The CDR3 has 15 residues. Per germline, CDR1 SGHVS and CDR2 FNYEAQ. V gave up 5 bases and J gave up 2 bases, with 14 bases separating them. CDR3: CASSHDKANTDTQYF. The CDR3 nucleotides are TGTGCCAGCAGCCACGACAAAGCTAACACAGATACGCAGTATTTT.

The rearrangement joins TRBV6-1 to TRBJ1-4, with TRBD1 matching 7 bases. Germline V gives CDR1 MNHNS, CDR2 SASEGT. The V segment lost 1 base and the J segment 8 bases; nucleotides outside the gene matches: 4. The CDR3 is made up of 14 amino acids. CDR3 in amino acids: CASSEGQGGEKLFF. The CDR3 coding sequence is TGTGCCAGCAGTGAAGGACAGGGTGGGGAAAAACTGTTTTTT.

The CDR3 nucleotides read TGTGCCAGCAGGTCCCGCATGGTAGCGGACAATGAGCAGTTCTTC. It codes for CASRSRMVADNEQFF. V gene TRBV7-9 combines with J gene TRBJ2-1; D perhaps matches TRBD2 (6 bases). CDR3 length: 15 residues. Germline loops: CDR1 SEHNR, CDR2 FQNEAQ (reference sequence). Trimming left V 6 bases short and J 5 bases short, with 17 bases between.